This TCR beta chain emerged from a study of control samples from healthy donors and cancer patients. This CDR3 region has 16 residues. Germline assignment: CDR1 SGHRS and CDR2 YFSETQ. V lost 2 bases and J lost 0; bases outside the gene matches: 1. The table came from immunoSEQ multiplex PCR; TCRdb's copy has only in-frame clones and leaves some out. The sample includes about 98,000 clones, 92% seen only once; the top ten take roughly 2.5%. This clone was detected only once. The sample taken for sequencing was blood. The V gene is TRBV5-1, the J gene TRBJ2-3; 12 bases line up with TRBD1. The sequence was collected from a woman aged 18-35 years in good health. In DNA, the CDR3 is TGCGCCAGCAGCTTAGGGACAGGGGGCAGCACAGATACGCAGTATTTT. Its protein is CASSLGTGGSTDTQYF. Supplemented by reference TRBV5-1 and TRBJ2-3, the full variable domain reads KAGVTQTPRYLIKTRGQQVTLSCSPISGHRSVSWYQQTPGQGLQFLFEYFSETQRNKGNFPGRFSGRQFSNSRSEMNVSTLELGDSALYLCASSLGTGGSTDTQYFGPGTRLTVL.